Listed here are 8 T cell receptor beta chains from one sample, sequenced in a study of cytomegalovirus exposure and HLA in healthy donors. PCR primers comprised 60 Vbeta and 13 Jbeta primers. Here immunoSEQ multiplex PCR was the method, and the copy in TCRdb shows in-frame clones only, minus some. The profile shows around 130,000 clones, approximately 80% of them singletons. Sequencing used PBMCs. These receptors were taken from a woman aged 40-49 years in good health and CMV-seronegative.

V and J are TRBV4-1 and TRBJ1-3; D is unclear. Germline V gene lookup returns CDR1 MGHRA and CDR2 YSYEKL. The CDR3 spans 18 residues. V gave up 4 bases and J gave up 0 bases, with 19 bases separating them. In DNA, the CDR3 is TGCGCCAGCAGCCCTGGAGGTGGGAACATCGACTCTGGAAACACCATATATTTT. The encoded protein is CASSPGGGNIDSGNTIYF.

Written as DNA, the CDR3 is TGCGCCAGCAGCTTTGGGCTAGCGGGAGTGTTGGGGGGGAATGAGCAGTTCTTC. Protein sequence: CASSFGLAGVLGGNEQFF. This chain uses TRBV5-1 with TRBJ2-1; 10 bases are a match to TRBD2. Germline trimming cut 2 bases from V and 7 bases from J; bases unmatched to any gene: 15. This CDR3 is 18 amino acids long. The germline V gene encodes CDR1 SGHRS and CDR2 YFSETQ.

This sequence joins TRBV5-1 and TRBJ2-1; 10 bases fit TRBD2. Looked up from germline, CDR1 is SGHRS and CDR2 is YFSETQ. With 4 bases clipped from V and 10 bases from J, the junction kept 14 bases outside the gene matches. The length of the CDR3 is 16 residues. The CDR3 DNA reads TGCGCCAGCAGCCCCTTAGCGGGGGGCCTTTCTGAGGAGCAGTTCTTC. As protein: CASSPLAGGLSEEQFF. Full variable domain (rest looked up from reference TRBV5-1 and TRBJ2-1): KAGVTQTPRYLIKTRGQQVTLSCSPISGHRSVSWYQQTPGQGLQFLFEYFSETQRNKGNFPGRFSGRQFSNSRSEMNVSTLELGDSALYLCASSPLAGGLSEEQFFGPGTRLTVL.

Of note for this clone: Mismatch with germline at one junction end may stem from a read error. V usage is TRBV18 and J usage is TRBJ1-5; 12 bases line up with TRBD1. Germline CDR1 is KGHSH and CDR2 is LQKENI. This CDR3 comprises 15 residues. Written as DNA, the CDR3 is TGTGCCAGCTCACCAGGGACAGGGGGCAAACAGCCCCAGCATTTT. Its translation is CASSPGTGGKQPQHF.

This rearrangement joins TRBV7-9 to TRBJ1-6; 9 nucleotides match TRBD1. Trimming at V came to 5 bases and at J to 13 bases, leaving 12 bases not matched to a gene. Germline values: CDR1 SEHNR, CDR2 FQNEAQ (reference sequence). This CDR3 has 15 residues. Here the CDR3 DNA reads TGTGCCAGCAGCCACGGGGGGACAGGGACACAGCCCCTCCACTTT. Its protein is CASSHGGTGTQPLHF.

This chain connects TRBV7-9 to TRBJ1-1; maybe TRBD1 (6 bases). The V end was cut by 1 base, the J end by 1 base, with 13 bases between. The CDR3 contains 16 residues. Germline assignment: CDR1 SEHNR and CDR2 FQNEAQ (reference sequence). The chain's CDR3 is CASSLVGQRENTEAFF. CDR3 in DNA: TGTGCCAGCAGCTTAGTCGGACAGAGAGAGAACACTGAAGCTTTCTTT.

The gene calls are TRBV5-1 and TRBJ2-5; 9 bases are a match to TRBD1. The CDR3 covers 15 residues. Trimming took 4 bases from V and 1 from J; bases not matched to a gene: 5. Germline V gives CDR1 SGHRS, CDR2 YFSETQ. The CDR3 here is CASSVGQGGQETQYF. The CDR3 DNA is TGCGCCAGCAGCGTGGGACAGGGAGGCCAAGAGACCCAGTACTTC.

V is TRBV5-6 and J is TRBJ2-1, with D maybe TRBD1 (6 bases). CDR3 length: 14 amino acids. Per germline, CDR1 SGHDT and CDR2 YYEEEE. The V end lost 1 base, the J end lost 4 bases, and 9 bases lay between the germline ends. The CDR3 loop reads CASSLLGAYNEQFF. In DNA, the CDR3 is TGTGCCAGCAGCTTGTTGGGGGCTTACAATGAGCAGTTCTTC. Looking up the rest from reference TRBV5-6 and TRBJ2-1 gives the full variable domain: DAGVTQSPTHLIKTRGQQVTLRCSPKSGHDTVSWYQQALGQGPQFIFQYYEEEERQRGNFPDRFSGHQFPNYSSELNVNALLLGDSALYLCASSLLGAYNEQFFGPGTRLTVL.